This entry lists 27 T cell receptor beta chains sequenced from one sample in a study of T cell responses to AZD1222 COVID-19 vaccine. Clones were read by immunoSEQ multiplex PCR, and TCRdb kept only the in-frame ones, dropping some. The sample yields about 150,000 clones, over 80% seen once. The sequencing here drew on peripheral blood, taken 28 days after the second AZD1222 dose. These receptors were obtained from an adult who received the AZD1222 COVID-19 vaccine.

The chain recombines TRBV6-8 with TRBJ1-5; possible D gene TRBD1, 6 bases. V was trimmed by 5 bases and J by 7 bases, leaving 18 bases between them. The CDR3 extends over 15 amino acids. CDR1 MNHGY and CDR2 SAAAGT come from the germline V gene. The CDR3 sequence is CASSPRGQSGQPQHF. The CDR3 DNA follows: TGTGCCAGCAGTCCCCGGGGGCAATCGGGGCAGCCCCAGCATTTT.

V and J are TRBV28 and TRBJ1-6, with D perhaps TRBD1 (5 bases). Germline V gives CDR1 MDHEN, CDR2 SYDVKM. This CDR3 comprises 13 residues. V shed 5 bases and J shed 5 bases, with 7 bases lying between them. CDR3 coding DNA: TGTGCCAGCAGTGACAGTAATAATTCACCCCTCCACTTT. It codes for CASSDSNNSPLHF.

The chain employs TRBV5-1 and TRBJ2-7; TRBD1 matches at 7 bases. From germline, CDR1 is SGHRS and CDR2 YFSETQ. This CDR3 is 13 amino acids long. The V and J ends lost 5 bases and 5 bases, in that order; junction bases with no gene match: 7. The CDR3 nucleotides read TGCGCCAGCAGACAGGGGCCCAAGGACGAGCAGTACTTC. Translation gives CASRQGPKDEQYF.

This clone was seen only a few times. This CDR3 reads CASSYSRTEMNTEAFF. The CDR3 nucleotides are TGTGCCAGCAGTTACTCTCGGACAGAGATGAACACTGAAGCTTTCTTT. The chain has TRBV6-2 or TRBV6-3 and TRBJ1-1, with D maybe TRBD1 (6 bases). Germline values: CDR1 MNHEY, CDR2 SVGEGT. Deletions cut 0 bases from V and 0 bases from J, with 11 bases between. This CDR3 contains 16 residues.

The chain has TRBV25-1 and TRBJ2-5; possibly TRBD2 for D (6 bases). Germline V gene lookup returns CDR1 MGHDK and CDR2 SYGVNS. The CDR3 is 17 amino acids. V was shortened by 2 bases and J by 2 bases, with 18 bases between the two germline ends. The CDR3 reads CASSEMAGKGGQETQYF. For the CDR3, the DNA is TGTGCCAGCAGTGAAATGGCGGGAAAGGGCGGGCAAGAGACCCAGTACTTC.

The chain carries TRBV7-9 and TRBJ2-7, with 10 nucleotides matching TRBD2. From germline, CDR1 is SEHNR and CDR2 FQNEAQ (reference sequence). V shed 5 bases, J shed 4 bases, and the junction held 8 bases outside the gene matches. The CDR3 has 15 residues. CDR3 sequence reads: CASSPTLAGVYEQYF. The CDR3 DNA is TGTGCCAGCAGCCCTACCCTAGCGGGAGTATACGAGCAGTACTTC.

The CDR3 DNA is TGTGCCAGCAGCCCCCTGCTAGCGGGAGGCACTAGCTCCTACAATGAGCAGTTCTTC. Translated: CASSPLLAGGTSSYNEQFF. The chain is built from TRBV2 and TRBJ2-1; 11 bases map to TRBD2. The CDR3 is 19 amino acids. V gave up 6 bases and J gave up 0 bases; unmatched junction bases: 13. Germline loops: CDR1 SNHLY, CDR2 FYNNEI.

This rearrangement joins TRBV29-1 to TRBJ2-7; D perhaps matches TRBD2 (6 bases). The CDR3 consists of 11 residues. The germline V gene has CDR1 SQVTM and CDR2 ANQGSEA. V gave up 2 bases and J gave up 5 bases, with 7 bases separating them. CDR3 in DNA: TGCAGCGTTGAACGCGGGGACGAGCAGTACTTC. As protein: CSVERGDEQYF.

V is TRBV3-1 (or the pseudogene TRBV3-2) and J is TRBJ2-7; D gene uncertain. CDR1 is LGHDT, CDR2 YNNKEL, per germline (reference sequence). Trimming took 1 base from V and 6 from J, leaving 4 bases between them. The CDR3 loop spans 11 amino acids. The CDR3 spells CASSQGGEQYF. Written as DNA, the CDR3 is TGTGCCAGCAGCCAAGGGGGCGAGCAGTACTTC.

The chain uses TRBV19 and TRBJ1-5, with D unclear. In germline, CDR1 is LNHDA, CDR2 SQIVND (reference sequence). Trimming took 1 base from V and 5 from J, leaving 6 bases between them. CDR3 size: 13 residues. The CDR3 coding sequence is TGTGCCAGTAGTATAGGTGGGGATCAGCCCCAGCATTTT. Translation gives CASSIGGDQPQHF.

The chain has TRBV5-4 and TRBJ2-1; 7 nucleotides match TRBD2. Germline assignment: CDR1 SGHNT and CDR2 YYREEE (reference sequence). With 5 bases clipped from V and 4 bases from J, the junction kept 9 bases outside the gene matches. This CDR3 has 15 residues. CDR3 region: CASRPGSAGYNEQFF. The CDR3 bases are TGTGCCAGCAGACCGGGCTCAGCGGGGTACAATGAGCAGTTCTTC.

The chain joins TRBV19 to TRBJ1-1; TRBD1 might be the D (5 bases). V was cut by 6 bases and J by 3 bases, with 23 bases left in between. This CDR3 has 17 residues. Germline V gene sequence: CDR1 LNHDA, CDR2 SQIVND (reference sequence). The CDR3 DNA reads TGTGCCAGTAGCCTAGGGCAGGGTAAAGGCAGGGACACTGAAGCTTTCTTT. Translation: CASSLGQGKGRDTEAFF.

The gene calls are TRBV28 and TRBJ2-2, with 8 bases matching TRBD1. V gave up 7 bases and J gave up 4 bases; unmatched junction bases: 8. The CDR3 totals 15 residues. In germline, CDR1 is MDHEN, CDR2 SYDVKM. This CDR3 reads CASILSGGFTGELFF. The CDR3 nucleotides are TGTGCCAGCATACTTTCAGGGGGCTTCACCGGGGAGCTGTTTTTT.

The rearrangement joins TRBV5-1 to TRBJ2-7; D is perhaps TRBD2 (5 bases). There are 14 residues in the CDR3. Trimming pared 3 bases from V and 1 base from J, leaving 11 bases between. CDR1 is SGHRS and CDR2 is YFSETQ in the germline V gene. CDR3 sequence reads: CASSSSSSSYEQYF. Here the CDR3 DNA reads TGCGCCAGCAGCTCTTCTAGCAGTTCCTACGAGCAGTACTTC. The whole variable domain, filled in from reference TRBV5-1 and TRBJ2-7, reads KAGVTQTPRYLIKTRGQQVTLSCSPISGHRSVSWYQQTPGQGLQFLFEYFSETQRNKGNFPGRFSGRQFSNSRSEMNVSTLELGDSALYLCASSSSSSSYEQYFGPGTRLTVT.

This rearrangement joins TRBV10-3 to TRBJ2-3; no reliable D call. Germline CDR1 reads ENHRY; CDR2 reads SYGVKD. Trimming left V 0 bases short and J 3 bases short, with 10 bases between. This CDR3 contains 15 residues. CDR3 bases: TGTGCCATCAGTGAGTCGGCAGAGAGGACAGATACGCAGTATTTT. This translates into CAISESAERTDTQYF.

The V call is TRBV7-8, the J call TRBJ2-5; maybe TRBD1 (5 bases). The ends were cut back, 1 base at V and 2 bases at J, with 11 bases in the middle. Germline lookup yields CDR1 SGHVS and CDR2 FQNEAQ. The CDR3 covers 15 residues. Here the CDR3 DNA reads TGTGCCAGCAGCTTAGGGGGCGCGAGACAAGAGACCCAGTACTTC. This codes for CASSLGGARQETQYF. The full variable domain, rest sourced from reference TRBV7-8 and TRBJ2-5, is GAGVSQSPRYKVAKRGQDVALRCDPISGHVSLFWYQQALGQGPEFLTYFQNEAQLDKSGLPSDRFFAERPEGSVSTLKIQRTQQEDSAVYLCASSLGGARQETQYFGPGTRLLVL.

The CDR3: CASSQLDEQYF. CDR3 nucleotides: TGTGCCAGCAGCCAACTGGACGAGCAGTACTTC. V gene TRBV3-1 (or the pseudogene TRBV3-2) combines with J gene TRBJ2-7; D remains ambiguous. V lost 2 bases and J lost 5, with 4 bases in between. The germline gives CDR1 LGHDT, CDR2 YNNKEL (reference sequence). CDR3 length: 11 amino acids.

The chain links TRBV6-5 to TRBJ2-7; TRBD2 is a possible D gene (6 bases). In germline, CDR1 is MNHEY, CDR2 SVGAGI. V shed 6 bases and J shed 3 bases, with 18 bases lying between them. This CDR3 has 15 residues. Here the CDR3 reads CASSQRAGSIYEQYF. The CDR3 coding sequence is TGTGCCAGCAGCCAACGGGCCGGGAGTATCTACGAGCAGTACTTC.

V and J are TRBV4-2 and TRBJ2-7; TRBD2 agrees at 7 bases. The CDR3 runs to 15 residues. Looked up from germline, CDR1 is LGHNA and CDR2 is YNFKEQ. The ends lost 1 base at V and 0 bases at J; junction bases unmatched: 3. This CDR3 reads CASSQGASGSYEQYF. In nucleotides, the CDR3 is TGTGCCAGCAGCCAAGGGGCTAGCGGCTCCTACGAGCAGTACTTC.

The V and J genes are TRBV19 and TRBJ2-1, with 10 bases matching TRBD1. V was clipped by 6 bases and J by 15 bases; unmatched bases: 17. Germline V gene lookup returns CDR1 LNHDA and CDR2 SQIVND (reference sequence). CDR3 size: 15 residues. This CDR3 is CASSRWTGGMESPFF. The CDR3 coding sequence is TGTGCCAGTAGCCGCTGGACAGGGGGTATGGAATCGCCGTTCTTC.

The chain has TRBV30 and TRBJ1-1; a weak D match, TRBD1 (6 bases). The CDR3 has 14 amino acids. The germline V and J ends were trimmed by 0 bases and 1 base, with 9 bases remaining between them. CDR1 and CDR2 (germline): GTSNPN, SVGIG (reference sequence). CDR3 nucleotide sequence: TGTGCCTGGAGTGTAGGGGGGGCGAACACTGAAGCTTTCTTT. Its translation: CAWSVGGANTEAFF.

This clone was seen a single time. The genes are TRBV10-2 and TRBJ2-5, with D maybe TRBD1 (5 bases). The length of the CDR3 is 14 residues. Trimming took 2 bases from V and 4 from J, leaving 11 bases between them. CDR1 and CDR2 (germline): WSHSY, SAAADI. CDR3 DNA: TGCGCCAGCAGTGAGATAGGGGTAGGAGAGACCCAGTACTTC. This gives the protein CASSEIGVGETQYF.

The V call is TRBV19, the J call TRBJ2-1; 14 bases map to TRBD2. With V trimmed by 2 bases and J by 10 bases, 10 bases remained unmatched. Germline assignment: CDR1 LNHDA and CDR2 SQIVND (reference sequence). The CDR3 is 17 amino acids. The CDR3 sequence: CASSISTGLAGAREQFF. The CDR3 DNA reads as TGTGCCAGTAGTATATCAACGGGACTAGCGGGAGCTCGGGAGCAGTTCTTC. Full variable domain (missing parts from reference TRBV19 and TRBJ2-1): DGGITQSPKYLFRKEGQNVTLSCEQNLNHDAMYWYRQDPGQGLRLIYYSQIVNDFQKGDIAEGYSVSREKKESFPLTVTSAQKNPTAFYLCASSISTGLAGAREQFFGPGTRLTVL.

This chain links TRBV2 with TRBJ2-7; the match to TRBD2 covers 11 bases. CDR1 SNHLY and CDR2 FYNNEI come from the germline V gene. The junction had 3 bases not matched to a gene; V was cut back by 6 bases and J by 2 bases. The CDR3 totals 14 residues. Written as DNA, the CDR3 is TGTGCCAGCAGCTTACTAGCGGGAGCCTACGAGCAGTACTTC. Amino acid sequence: CASSLLAGAYEQYF. Full variable domain (missing parts from reference TRBV2 and TRBJ2-7): EPEVTQTPSHQVTQMGQEVILRCVPISNHLYFYWYRQILGQKVEFLVSFYNNEISEKSEIFDDQFSVERPDGSNFTLKIRSTKLEDSAMYFCASSLLAGAYEQYFGPGTRLTVT.

This clone occurred once. The chain uses TRBV6-2 or TRBV6-3 and TRBJ1-2; D unresolved. The germline CDR1 and CDR2 sequences are MNHEY and SVGEGT. The CDR3 is made up of 12 amino acids. Trimming took off 2 bases at V and 5 bases at J, with 6 bases between the two ends. The chain's CDR3 is CASSYRQYGYTF. The CDR3 coding sequence is TGTGCCAGCAGTTACCGGCAGTATGGCTACACCTTC.

The chain combines TRBV19 with TRBJ1-3; tentative D call: TRBD1 (6 bases). Germline values: CDR1 LNHDA, CDR2 SQIVND (reference sequence). The CDR3 consists of 18 residues. The V and J ends lost 3 bases and 2 bases respectively, with 20 bases between them. CDR3 nucleotides: TGTGCCAGTAGTATTGGCCCTATTGGGGGGCAAACTGGAAACACCATATATTTT. Amino acids: CASSIGPIGGQTGNTIYF.

This chain links TRBV5-1 with TRBJ1-1, with D maybe TRBD1 (6 bases). CDR3 length equals 15 residues. Per the germline V gene, CDR1 is SGHRS and CDR2 is YFSETQ. V lost 5 bases to trimming and J lost 2 bases, with 16 bases between them. CDR3 residues: CASRDPAGDNTEAFF. The CDR3 bases are TGCGCCAGCAGGGACCCGGCAGGGGACAACACTGAAGCTTTCTTT.